The 4 T cell receptor beta chains listed next were all sequenced from one sample in a study of T cell responses to AZD1222 COVID-19 vaccine. Produced via immunoSEQ multiplex PCR; TCRdb's table is partial and in-frame only. This table has over 50,000 clones, 84% appearing once. The sequences come from peripheral blood, collected on day 0 of AZD1222 vaccination. These receptors originate from an adult in good health.

The chain is built from TRBV5-1 and TRBJ2-1; possibly TRBD2 for D (5 bases). The germline V and J ends were trimmed by 0 bases and 3 bases, with 13 bases remaining between them. The CDR3 is 16 amino acids. CDR1 is SGHRS and CDR2 is YFSETQ in the germline V gene. This CDR3 is CASSLVGGVIYNEQFF. The CDR3 DNA reads as TGCGCCAGCAGCTTGGTTGGAGGTGTGATCTACAATGAGCAGTTCTTC. The full variable domain, with the rest looked up from reference TRBV5-1 and TRBJ2-1, is KAGVTQTPRYLIKTRGQQVTLSCSPISGHRSVSWYQQTPGQGLQFLFEYFSETQRNKGNFPGRFSGRQFSNSRSEMNVSTLELGDSALYLCASSLVGGVIYNEQFFGPGTRLTVL.

This chain connects TRBV4-2 to TRBJ2-5; TRBD2 matches at 11 bases. J was trimmed by 0 bases and V by 5 bases; bases with no gene match: 2. The germline V gene has CDR1 LGHNA and CDR2 YNFKEQ. The CDR3 is 15 residues long. CDR3 in DNA: TGTGCCAGCAGCTCGGGACTAGCGGACCAAGAGACCCAGTACTTC. As protein: CASSSGLADQETQYF.

In this sample, this clone turned up a few times. The chain recombines TRBV18 with TRBJ1-2; D remains unclear. The V end was cut by 0 bases, the J end by 5 bases, with 7 bases between. The germline V gene has CDR1 KGHSH and CDR2 LQKENI. CDR3 size: 13 residues. CDR3 DNA sequence: TGTGCCAGCTCACCACCAGGGCAGTATGGCTACACCTTC. Residues: CASSPPGQYGYTF.

This chain uses TRBV20-1 with TRBJ2-7; D is possibly TRBD1 (5 bases). Germline values: CDR1 DFQATT, CDR2 SNEGSKA (reference sequence). Trimming stripped 6 bases from V and 2 bases from J, with 5 bases between. This CDR3 is 10 amino acids long. The CDR3 DNA is TGCAGTGCAGGGGCCTACGAGCAGTACTTC. It translates to CSAGAYEQYF.